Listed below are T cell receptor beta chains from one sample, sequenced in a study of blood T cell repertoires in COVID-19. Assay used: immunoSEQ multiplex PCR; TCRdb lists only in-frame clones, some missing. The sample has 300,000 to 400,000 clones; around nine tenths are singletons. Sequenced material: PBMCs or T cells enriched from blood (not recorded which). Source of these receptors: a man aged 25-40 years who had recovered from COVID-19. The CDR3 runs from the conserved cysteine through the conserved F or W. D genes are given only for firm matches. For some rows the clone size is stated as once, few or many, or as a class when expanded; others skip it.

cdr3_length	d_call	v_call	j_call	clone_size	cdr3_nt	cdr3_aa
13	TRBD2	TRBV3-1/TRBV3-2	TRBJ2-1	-	TGTGCCAGCGGAAGCGGGGGGCGTAGTGAGCAGTTCTTC	CASGSGGRSEQFF
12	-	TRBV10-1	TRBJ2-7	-	TGCGACCTTCTAGAGACGGTCTACGAGCAGTACTTC	CDLLETVYEQYF
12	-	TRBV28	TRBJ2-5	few	TGTGCCGCCAGTAGGGGCCAAGAGACCCAGTACTTC	CAASRGQETQYF
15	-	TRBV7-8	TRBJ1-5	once	TGTGCCAGCAGCCCGGCAGAAACAGGGTATCAGCCCCAGCATTTT	CASSPAETGYQPQHF
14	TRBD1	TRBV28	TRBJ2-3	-	TGTGCCAGCAGACCAGGACAGGGTGCAGATACGCAGTATTTT	CASRPGQGADTQYF
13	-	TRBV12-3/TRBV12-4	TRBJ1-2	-	TGTGCCAGCAGTTTAGAGGCAGGCTATGGCTACACCTTC	CASSLEAGYGYTF
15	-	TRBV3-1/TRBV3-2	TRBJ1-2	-	TGTGCCAGCAGCCAAGATTTTCGGGGGGGCTATGGCTACACCTTC	CASSQDFRGGYGYTF
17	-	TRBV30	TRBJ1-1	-	TGTGCCTGGATCACCTTTAGGACAGCCCCAGCGGACACTGAAGCTTTCTTT	CAWITFRTAPADTEAFF
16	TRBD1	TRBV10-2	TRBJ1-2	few	TGCGCCAGCAGTGAGGGGACAGCGACTTACTTCTATGGCTACACCTTC	CASSEGTATYFYGYTF
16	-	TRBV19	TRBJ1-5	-	TGTGCCAGTAGTAGCAAAGGGCGGGGTAGCAATCAGCCCCAGCATTTT	CASSSKGRGSNQPQHF
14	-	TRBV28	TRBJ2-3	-	TGTGCCAGCAGTTTAATGACAGGACTAGGTACGCAGTATTTT	CASSLMTGLGTQYF
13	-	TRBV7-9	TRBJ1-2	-	TGTGCCAGCAGCTTAAAAGCACCCTATGGCTACACCTTC	CASSLKAPYGYTF
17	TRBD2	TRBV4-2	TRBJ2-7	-	TGTGCCAGCAGCCAAGGATGGGCTAGCGGGGTACCCTACGAGCAGTACTTC	CASSQGWASGVPYEQYF
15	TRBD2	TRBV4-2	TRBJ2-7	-	TGTGCCAGCAGCCAAGCTAGCGGCCCATCCTACGAGCAGTACTTC	CASSQASGPSYEQYF
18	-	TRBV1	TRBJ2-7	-	TGCACCAGCAGCCAAGAGGAGGGCCTGGGACTAGCGATCGACGAGCAGTACTTC	CTSSQEEGLGLAIDEQYF
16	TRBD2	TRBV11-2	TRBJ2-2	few	TGTGCCAGCAGCTTAGACGGGGGGGCGGACACCGGGGAGCTGTTTTTT	CASSLDGGADTGELFF
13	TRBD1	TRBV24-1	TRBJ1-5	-	TGTGCCACCAACGGGACAGGCAATCAGCCCCAGCATTTT	CATNGTGNQPQHF
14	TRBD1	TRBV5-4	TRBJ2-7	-	TGTGCCAGCAGCTCTCGACAGGGTACCCACGAGCAGTACTTC	CASSSRQGTHEQYF
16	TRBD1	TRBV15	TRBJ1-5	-	TGTGCCACCAGCACCGGGACAGGGCTGGGCAATCAGCCCCAGCATTTT	CATSTGTGLGNQPQHF
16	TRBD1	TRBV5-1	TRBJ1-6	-	TGCGCCAGCAGCTCTGGACAGGGGGCGATTAATTCACCCCTCCACTTT	CASSSGQGAINSPLHF
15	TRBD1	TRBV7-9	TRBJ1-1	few	TGTGCCAGCAGCCCCAAGGACAGGTTGAACACTGAAGCTTTCTTT	CASSPKDRLNTEAFF
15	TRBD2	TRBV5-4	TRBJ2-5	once	TGTGCCAGCAGCTCCCGACTAGCGGGGGGTGAGACCCAGTACTTC	CASSSRLAGGETQYF
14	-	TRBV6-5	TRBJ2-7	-	TGTGCCAGCAGCTATCAACAGGGTCCCTACGAGCAGTACTTC	CASSYQQGPYEQYF
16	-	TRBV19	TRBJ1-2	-	TGTGCCAGTAGTCATACGACAGCCCTACTAAACTATGGCTACACCTTC	CASSHTTALLNYGYTF
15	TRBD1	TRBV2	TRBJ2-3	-	TGTGCCAACCGCGCACAGGGGTTGGTGGTGGATACGCAGTATTTT	CANRAQGLVVDTQYF
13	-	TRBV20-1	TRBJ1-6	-	TGCAGTGCTAGTAACGGGGTGAATTCACCCCTCCACTTT	CSASNGVNSPLHF
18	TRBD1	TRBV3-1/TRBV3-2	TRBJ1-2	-	TGTGCCAGCAGCCAAGATGCCCCGACAGGGAGTGGTCGGTATGGCTACACCTTC	CASSQDAPTGSGRYGYTF
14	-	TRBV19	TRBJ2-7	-	TGTGCCAGTAGTATATCGTCAGGGGACTACGAGCAGTACTTC	CASSISSGDYEQYF
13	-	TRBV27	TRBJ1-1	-	TGTGCCAGCAGTACTAGGTTGAACACTGAAGCTTTCTTT	CASSTRLNTEAFF
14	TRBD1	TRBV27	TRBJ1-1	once	TGTGCCAGCAGTACCAGGACAGGGGGGACTGAAGCTTTCTTT	CASSTRTGGTEAFF
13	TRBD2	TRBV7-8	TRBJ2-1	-	TGTGCCAGCAGCTGGACTAGCGGGGGTGAGCAGTTCTTC	CASSWTSGGEQFF
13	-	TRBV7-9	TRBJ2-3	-	TGTGCCAGCGACCGACTAAGCACAGATACGCAGTATTTT	CASDRLSTDTQYF
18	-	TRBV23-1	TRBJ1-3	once	TGCGCCAGCAGACCAAATAACCGGACAGCCAGTGCCGGAAACACCATATATTTT	CASRPNNRTASAGNTIYF
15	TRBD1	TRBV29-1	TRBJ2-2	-	TGCAGCGTTGTTGAGGGGACAGTGGGTCCCGGGGAGCTGTTTTTT	CSVVEGTVGPGELFF
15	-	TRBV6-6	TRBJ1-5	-	TGTGCCAGCAGTCGATCACCAGGGGACCATCAGCCCCAGCATTTT	CASSRSPGDHQPQHF
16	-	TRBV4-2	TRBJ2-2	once	TGTGCCAGCAGCCAAAATGTACAAGCGAACACCGGGGAGCTGTTTTTT	CASSQNVQANTGELFF
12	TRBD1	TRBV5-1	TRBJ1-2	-	TGCGCCAGCCGGACAGGGAGCTATGGCTACACCTTC	CASRTGSYGYTF
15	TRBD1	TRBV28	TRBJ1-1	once	TGTGCCAGCAGCCTTCTGGACAGGGTGAACACTGAAGCTTTCTTT	CASSLLDRVNTEAFF
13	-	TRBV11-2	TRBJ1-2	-	TGTGCCAGCAGCTTAGACGGTTCCTATGGCTACACCTTC	CASSLDGSYGYTF
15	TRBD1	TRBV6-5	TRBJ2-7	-	TGTGCCAGCACGCCCTCCGGGACAGGGGGCTACGAGCAGTACTTC	CASTPSGTGGYEQYF
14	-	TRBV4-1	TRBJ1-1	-	TGCGCCAGCAGCCAAGTAGGAGGGAACACTGAAGCTTTCTTT	CASSQVGGNTEAFF
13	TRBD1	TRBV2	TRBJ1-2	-	TGTGCCAGCACCTTGGACAGGTACTATGGCTACACCTTC	CASTLDRYYGYTF
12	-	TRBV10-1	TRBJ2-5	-	TGCGCCAGCAGTGAAACGGGAGAGACCCAGTACTTC	CASSETGETQYF
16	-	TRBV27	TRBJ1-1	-	TGTGCCAGCAGTCTCCTACCGGACCAGCGGTACACTGAAGCTTTCTTT	CASSLLPDQRYTEAFF